This passage covers 8 T cell receptor beta chains from one sample sequenced in a study of shared clonotypes between healthy human individuals. The naive CD8 population came from CD45RO-negative cells selected for CCR7, without terminally differentiated effector memory CD45RA+ cells. TCRdb's copy holds only in-frame clones and misses some; the assay was immunoSEQ multiplex PCR. The sample holds more than 2 million clones; about 95% are singletons and the top ten take 0.85% to 1.3%. The source material was naive CD8+ T cells sorted from blood. All receptors come from a man aged 18 to 35 in good health.

J is TRBJ1-2 and V is TRBV4-1; D is perhaps TRBD1 (6 bases). Germline CDR1 reads MGHRA; CDR2 reads YSYEKL. The CDR3 is 18 residues long. Between the trimmed V and J ends, which lost 4 bases and 0 bases, there was a span of 21 bases. This CDR3 is CASSPGGAPTTPNYGYTF. Here the CDR3 DNA reads TGCGCCAGCAGCCCGGGGGGGGCCCCCACAACTCCTAACTATGGCTACACCTTC.

The genes are TRBV30 and TRBJ2-7; D possibly uses TRBD1 or TRBD2 (5 bases each). The CDR3 totals 13 residues. Looked up from germline, CDR1 is GTSNPN and CDR2 is SVGIG (reference sequence). Trimming removed 1 base from V and 5 bases from J, with 12 bases in between. CDR3 nucleotide sequence: TGTGCCTGGAGTGCGGGGACGGTCCACGAGCAGTACTTC. Translation: CAWSAGTVHEQYF.

The gene calls are TRBV7-9 and TRBJ2-1, with 9 bases that match TRBD1. V shed 5 bases and J 8 bases; nucleotides not matched to a gene: 13. Germline CDR1 reads SEHNR; CDR2 reads FQNEAQ (reference sequence). CDR3 length: 16 amino acids. For the CDR3, the DNA is TGTGCCAGCAGCCCCGCATCCGGGACAGGGCCGCATGAGCAGTTCTTC. Translating gives CASSPASGTGPHEQFF.

The chain has TRBV13 and TRBJ2-5; no clear D. V was trimmed by 2 bases and J by 2 bases, leaving 6 bases between them. The CDR3 length is 13 residues. Germline values: CDR1 PRHDT, CDR2 FYEKMQ (reference sequence). For the CDR3, the DNA is TGTGCCAGCAGCTTACGAGTGCAAGAGACCCAGTACTTC. Translated: CASSLRVQETQYF.

The V gene is TRBV14, the J gene TRBJ2-3; 10 bases line up with TRBD1. V lost 0 bases and J lost 6; bases outside the gene matches: 6. Germline CDR1 SGHDN, CDR2 FVKESK. This CDR3 region has 16 residues. The CDR3 nucleotides are TGTGCCAGCAGCCAAGATAGGGACAGGGGATCCGATACGCAGTATTTT. Translated, it gives CASSQDRDRGSDTQYF.

V and J are TRBV7-9 and TRBJ2-5; TRBD2 aligns across 7 bases. Unmatched junction bases numbered 4, after V lost 5 bases and J lost 1 base. The germline V gene encodes CDR1 SEHNR and CDR2 FQNEAQ (reference sequence). This CDR3 is 14 amino acids long. CDR3 sequence reads: CASSPTSAQETQYF. CDR3 DNA sequence: TGTGCCAGCAGCCCTACTAGCGCCCAAGAGACCCAGTACTTC.

The chain recombines TRBV11-2 with TRBJ2-1; D may be TRBD1 (6 bases). The germline gives CDR1 SGHAT, CDR2 FQNNGV. Trimming took off 1 base at V and 5 bases at J, with 12 bases between the two ends. CDR3 length equals 15 residues. CDR3 sequence (DNA): TGTGCCAGCAGCTTAGTGCAGGGGACCCACAATGAGCAGTTCTTC. This sequence encodes CASSLVQGTHNEQFF.

V usage is TRBV6-5 and J usage is TRBJ2-1, with 10 bases identical to TRBD1. V lost 4 bases and J lost 7; bases outside the gene matches: 7. This CDR3 has 15 amino acids. Germline V CDR1 and CDR2: MNHEY, SVGAGI. The CDR3: CASSFLGQGWNEQFF. Here the CDR3 DNA reads TGTGCCAGCAGTTTCCTGGGACAGGGGTGGAATGAGCAGTTCTTC.